A selection of T cell receptor beta chains follows, all from one sample in a study of T-cell memory formation after mild COVID-19. TCRdb re-called the 5' RACE reads with MiXCR, one entry per CDR3 protein. The repertoire holds 400,000 to 500,000 distinct CDR3 sequences, with roughly 18% as singletons. What was sequenced was PBMCs or a T cell subset sorted from them (not recorded which). These TCRs come from a man aged 18 to 29 who had mild COVID-19 (a few samples of this study predate the infection). Cell type and time point are not known. CDR3s include the opening cysteine and the closing phenylalanine or tryptophan. A D gene is named only where the DNA matches it firmly. Rows may omit the clone size; those that give it use once, few, many or a size class.

d_gene,j_gene,abundance,v_gene,CDR3aa,CDR3nt
-,TRBJ1-1,-,TRBV10-1,CASPARQNTEAFF,TGCGCCAGCCCTGCGCGGCAGAACACTGAAGCTTTCTTT
-,TRBJ2-2,few,TRBV6-5,CASRRREPLTGELFF,TGTGCCAGCAGACGCAGGGAACCCCTCACCGGGGAGCTGTTTTTT
-,TRBJ2-1,few,TRBV15,CATSRVTSNEQFF,TGTGCCACCAGCAGAGTTACCAGCAATGAGCAGTTCTTC
-,TRBJ2-1,-,TRBV3-1,CASSQDFGKRRNEQFF,TGTGCCAGCAGCCAAGATTTTGGAAAGAGGAGGAATGAGCAGTTCTTC
-,TRBJ2-5,many,TRBV7-9,CASSSREGETQYF,TGTGCCAGCAGTTCCAGGGAAGGGGAGACCCAGTACTTC
-,TRBJ1-2,few,TRBV7-9,CASRVGGGDGYTF,TGTGCCAGCAGGGTTGGGGGGGGCGATGGCTACACCTTC
TRBD1,TRBJ1-2,-,TRBV5-1,CASSLSGTGGLGYTF,TGCGCCAGCAGCCTGTCCGGGACAGGGGGCCTTGGCTACACCTTC
TRBD2,TRBJ2-3,few,TRBV7-8,CVSEGLSYWGGDTQYF,TGTGTCAGCGAGGGACTCAGTTATTGGGGAGGGGATACGCAGTATTTT
-,TRBJ1-1,-,TRBV7-9,CASSSRGRLNTEAFF,TGTGCCAGCAGCTCTCGGGGACGGCTGAACACTGAAGCTTTCTTT
-,TRBJ2-5,-,TRBV4-1,CASSRSTSGSETKYF,TGCGCCAGCAGCCGTAGTACCAGTGGATCGGAGACCAAGTACTTC
TRBD1,TRBJ1-1,-,TRBV30,CAWSFMTGTTKAFF,TGTGCCTGGAGTTTCATGACAGGGACAACGAAAGCTTTCTTT
-,TRBJ2-1,few,TRBV11-2,CASSVHPSSYNEQFF,TGTGCCAGCAGCGTACATCCGAGCTCCTACAATGAGCAGTTCTTC
-,TRBJ1-6,-,TRBV15,CATSSLGSPLHF,TGTGCCACCAGCAGTCTGGGATCACCCCTCCACTTT
-,TRBJ2-3,-,TRBV14,CASSRRNGEVADTQYF,TGTGCCAGCAGCCGCCGCAACGGTGAGGTGGCAGATACGCAGTATTTT
-,TRBJ2-2,few,TRBV4-2,CASSQGRDGLTAGELFF,TGTGCCAGCAGCCAAGGCCGGGACGGCTTGACGGCCGGGGAGCTGTTTTTT
-,TRBJ2-4,-,TRBV5-1,CASSSLGGSAKNIQYF,TGCGCCAGCAGCTCCTTAGGGGGATCCGCCAAAAACATTCAGTACTTC
-,TRBJ1-1,few,TRBV29-1,CSVVGPTNKNGGAEAFF,TGCAGCGTTGTTGGGCCGACAAATAAAAATGGGGGCGCTGAAGCTTTCTTT
-,TRBJ2-1,-,TRBV6-1,CASTVQFYNEQFF,TGTGCCAGCACAGTCCAATTTTACAATGAGCAGTTCTTC
-,TRBJ2-5,few,TRBV2,CASIPYQETQYF,TGTGCCAGCATACCCTACCAAGAGACCCAGTACTTC
-,TRBJ1-6,few,TRBV4-2,CASSQALSGSPISPLHF,TGTGCCAGCAGCCAAGCGCTATCGGGCAGTCCCATTTCACCCCTCCACTTT
TRBD1,TRBJ2-4,many,TRBV28,CASSFLVATDRGENIQYF,TGTGCCAGCAGTTTTTTAGTGGCAACGGACAGGGGCGAAAACATTCAGTACTTC
TRBD1,TRBJ2-2,-,TRBV12-3/TRBV12-4,CDSSYRTGAFAAGELFF,TGTGACAGCAGTTACCGGACAGGGGCTTTTGCAGCCGGGGAGCTGTTTTTT
-,TRBJ1-5,-,TRBV29-1,CSVGSGDQPQHF,TGCAGCGTTGGGTCAGGGGATCAGCCCCAGCATTTT
-,TRBJ2-3,-,TRBV25-1,CASSDRLTHTQYF,TGTGCCAGCAGTGATCGTCTCACACATACGCAGTATTTT
-,TRBJ1-1,-,TRBV6-6,CASSYKDEGTEAFF,TGTGCCAGCAGTTACAAGGACGAAGGCACTGAAGCTTTCTTT
-,TRBJ2-2,-,TRBV7-2,CASSLRAGTARVTGELFF,TGTGCCAGCAGCTTACGGGCGGGGACAGCTCGGGTCACCGGGGAGCTGTTTTTT
-,TRBJ1-2,-,TRBV7-2,CASSLFGTTYYGYTF,TGTGCCAGCAGCTTATTTGGGACAACTTACTATGGCTACACCTTC
TRBD1,TRBJ1-2,-,TRBV28,CASRTGQGLYGYTF,TGTGCCAGCAGGACCGGACAGGGACTCTATGGCTACACCTTC
TRBD1,TRBJ2-4,many,TRBV10-3,CAISGTGDPAKNIQYF,TGTGCCATCAGCGGGACAGGGGACCCAGCCAAAAACATTCAGTACTTC
TRBD2,TRBJ2-3,few,TRBV9,CASSQTGGGSIYTQYF,TGTGCCAGCAGCCAAACCGGCGGGGGGTCAATTTATACGCAGTATTTT
TRBD1,TRBJ1-2,few,TRBV6-2/TRBV6-3,CASIPDRPEGPGYTF,TGTGCCAGCATCCCGGACAGGCCGGAGGGCCCCGGCTACACCTTC
-,TRBJ2-2,-,TRBV14,CASSQRTVSTGELFF,TGTGCCAGCAGCCAAAGGACAGTATCCACCGGGGAGCTGTTTTTT